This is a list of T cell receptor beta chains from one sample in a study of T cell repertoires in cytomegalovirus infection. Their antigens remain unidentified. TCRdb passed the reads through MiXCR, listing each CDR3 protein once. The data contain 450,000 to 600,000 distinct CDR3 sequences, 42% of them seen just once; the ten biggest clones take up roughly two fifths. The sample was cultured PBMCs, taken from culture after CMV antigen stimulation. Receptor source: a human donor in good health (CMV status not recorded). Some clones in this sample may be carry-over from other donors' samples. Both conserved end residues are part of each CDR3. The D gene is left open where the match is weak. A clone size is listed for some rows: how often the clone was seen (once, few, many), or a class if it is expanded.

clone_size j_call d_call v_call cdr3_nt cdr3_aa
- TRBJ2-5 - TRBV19 TGTGCCAGTAGTATGATACGATCGGGGGCTGAGACCCAGTACTTC CASSMIRSGAETQYF
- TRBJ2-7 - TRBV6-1 TGTGCCAGCAGTCATGGTCCGTACGAGCAGTACTTC CASSHGPYEQYF
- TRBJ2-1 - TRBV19 TGTGCCAGTAGTTTCGAGAACCCCCCCCTCTACAATGAGCAGTTCTTC CASSFENPPLYNEQFF
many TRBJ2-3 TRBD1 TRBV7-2 TGTGCCAGCAGCCCACACCCCGGGCTTAGGGGGCCCACAGATACGCAGTATTTT CASSPHPGLRGPTDTQYF
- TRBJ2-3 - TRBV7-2 TGTGCCAGCAGGGGGAGGCGGGGCATTTTCGATACGCAGTATTTT CASRGRRGIFDTQYF
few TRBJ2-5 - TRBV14 TGTGCCAGCAGCCAAGATCGGGGGGAGACCCAGTACTTC CASSQDRGETQYF
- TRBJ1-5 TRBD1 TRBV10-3 TGTGCCATCAGTGAGGGAGGGACAGTTAATCAGCCCCAGCATTTT CAISEGGTVNQPQHF
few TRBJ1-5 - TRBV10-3 TGTGCCACCCGTGGGGGTCGGGATCAGCCCCAGCATTTT CATRGGRDQPQHF
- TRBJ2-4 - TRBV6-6 TGTGCCAGCAGTCTGGGGGGCGAGAACATTCAGTACTTC CASSLGGENIQYF
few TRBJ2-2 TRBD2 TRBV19 TGTGCCAGTCAATCTTGGGCTAGCGGAAGGGCAGGGGAGCTGTTTTTT CASQSWASGRAGELFF
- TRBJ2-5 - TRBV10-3 TGTGCCATCGGCCCTAGAGGGCAAGAGACCCAGTACTTC CAIGPRGQETQYF
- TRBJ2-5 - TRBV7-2 TGTGCCAGCAGCTTAGGGTCAACTAGTGACGAGACCCAGTACTTC CASSLGSTSDETQYF
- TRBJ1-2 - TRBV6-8 TGTGCCAGCAGCCCCACCTTTTTTAAGGCTAACTATGGCTACACCTTC CASSPTFFKANYGYTF
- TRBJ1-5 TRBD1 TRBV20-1 TGCAGTGCTTGGGACAGGGGGGTAAGCCAGCCCCAGCATTTT CSAWDRGVSQPQHF
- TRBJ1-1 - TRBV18 TGTGCCAGCTCACCACAGGGAAGCGCGAACACTGAAGCTTTCTTT CASSPQGSANTEAFF
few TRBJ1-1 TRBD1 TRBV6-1 TGTGCCAGCAGTGAAGCGGGACAGGGAATCATGAACACTGAAGCTTTCTTT CASSEAGQGIMNTEAFF
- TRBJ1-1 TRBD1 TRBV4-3 TGCGCCAGCAGCCAAGTAACAGGGGGCGGCACTGAAGCTTTCTTT CASSQVTGGGTEAFF
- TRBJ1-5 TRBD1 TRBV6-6 TGTGCCAGCAGTGTCTACCGGACAGGGGTAGGGCAGCCCCAGCATTTT CASSVYRTGVGQPQHF
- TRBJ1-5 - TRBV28 TGTGCCAGCAGTTTCCCAGGGGAAAGCAAGCCCCAGCATTTT CASSFPGESKPQHF
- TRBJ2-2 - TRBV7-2 TGTGCCAGCAGCGCCCGAGGGGCGAGGACCGGGGAGCTGTTTTTT CASSARGARTGELFF
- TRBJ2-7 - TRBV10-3 TGTGCCATCAGTGCAAGGGGCGACTCCTACGAGCAGTACTTC CAISARGDSYEQYF
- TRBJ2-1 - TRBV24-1 TGTGCCACCAGTCGCAGGGGCGCGGTCGATGAGCAGTTCTTC CATSRRGAVDEQFF
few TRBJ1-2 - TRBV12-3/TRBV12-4 TGTGCCAGCAGTTTAGGGTTTTGGGGCTACACCTTC CASSLGFWGYTF
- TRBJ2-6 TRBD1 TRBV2 TGTGCCAGCATGGGACAGGGAAGCTCTGGGGCCAACGTCCTGACTTTC CASMGQGSSGANVLTF
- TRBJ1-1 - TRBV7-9 TGTGCCAGCAGTCATAGCCCTGGGGCTTTCTTT CASSHSPGAFF
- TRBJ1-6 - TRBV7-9 TGTGCCAGCAGCTTATGGGAAAGGTCACCCCTCCACTTT CASSLWERSPLHF
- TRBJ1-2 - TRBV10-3 TGTGCCATCAGTCCAGCGGGCAGGTCTAACTATGGCTACACCTTC CAISPAGRSNYGYTF
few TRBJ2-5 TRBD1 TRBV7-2 TGTGCCAGCAGCCGGGACAGGAGCGCCACCCAGTACTTC CASSRDRSATQYF
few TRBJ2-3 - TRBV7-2 TGTGCCACCCTTAGCGGCACAGATACGCAGTATTTT CATLSGTDTQYF
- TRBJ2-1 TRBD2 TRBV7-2 TGTGCCAGCAGCTTAAGCGGGGTCTCCTACAATGAGCAGTTCTTC CASSLSGVSYNEQFF
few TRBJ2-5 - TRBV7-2 TGTGCCAGCAGCTTAGTAGGTTTATCTGGGGCGAAGTACTTC CASSLVGLSGAKYF
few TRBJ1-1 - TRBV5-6 TGTGCCAGCAGCGGGGACGTGGGTACCACTGAAGCTTTCTTT CASSGDVGTTEAFF
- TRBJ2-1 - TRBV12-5 TGTGCTAGTGGTTTGGCGAGAACCATACATACAGAGCAGTTCTTC CASGLARTIHTEQFF
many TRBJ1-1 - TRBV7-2 TGTGCCAGCAGCGTCAGAGTGAACACTGAAGCTTTCTTT CASSVRVNTEAFF
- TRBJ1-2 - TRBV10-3 TGTGCCATCAGTGAGTCCAGGGAGACTAACTATGGCTACACCTTC CAISESRETNYGYTF
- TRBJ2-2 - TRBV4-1 TGCGCCAGCAGCCAAGAGAATGCCCCTTCCGAGCTGTTTTTT CASSQENAPSELFF
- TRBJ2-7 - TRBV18 TGTGCCAGCTCACCACAGCCGGGACTCGGTGTAGAGGGGCGGTGGTACGAGCAGTACTTC CASSPQPGLGVEGRWYEQYF
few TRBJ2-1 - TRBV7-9 TGTGCCAGCAGCTTAGCGGGAACAGGTGAGCAGTTCTTC CASSLAGTGEQFF
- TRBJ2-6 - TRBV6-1 TGTGCCATTACGAAGGGATGGCGGACCATCTCTGGGGCCAACGTCCTGACTTTC CAITKGWRTISGANVLTF
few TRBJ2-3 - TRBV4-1 TGCGCCAGCAGGAAGACCCGCGGCGATACGCAGTATTTT CASRKTRGDTQYF
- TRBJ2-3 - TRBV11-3 TGTGCCAGCAGCTCCTCAAGAGAAGATACGCAGTATTTT CASSSSREDTQYF
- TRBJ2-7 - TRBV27 TGTGCCAGCAGTGCCTATTTGGCTAGCGCGTACGAGCAGTACTTC CASSAYLASAYEQYF
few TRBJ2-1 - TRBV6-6 TGTGCCAGCAGTTCCCCTCGGCGGGTGGGGGACAATGAGCAGTTCTTC CASSSPRRVGDNEQFF
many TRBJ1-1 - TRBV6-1 TGTGCCAGCAGTGGGCGGGCGAAGAACACTGAAGCTTTCTTT CASSGRAKNTEAFF
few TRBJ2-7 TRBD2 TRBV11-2 TGTGCCAGCAGCTTTTTACAAACTCCGGGACTAGCGATCACCAACTACGAGCAGTACTTC CASSFLQTPGLAITNYEQYF
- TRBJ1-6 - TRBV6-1 TGTGCCACCACAGGGACCCTATATAATTCACCCCTCCACTTT CATTGTLYNSPLHF